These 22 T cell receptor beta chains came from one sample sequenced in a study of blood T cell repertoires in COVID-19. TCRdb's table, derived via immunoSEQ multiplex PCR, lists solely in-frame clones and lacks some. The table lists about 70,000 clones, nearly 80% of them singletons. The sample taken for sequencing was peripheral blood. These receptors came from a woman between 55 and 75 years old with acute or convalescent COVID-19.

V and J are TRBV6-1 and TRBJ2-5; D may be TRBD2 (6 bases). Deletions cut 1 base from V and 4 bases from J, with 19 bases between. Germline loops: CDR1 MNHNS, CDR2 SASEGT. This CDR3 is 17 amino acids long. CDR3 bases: TGTGCCAGCAGTGAAGAGTTGCTAGCGAGAACACTAGAGACCCAGTACTTC. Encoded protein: CASSEELLARTLETQYF.

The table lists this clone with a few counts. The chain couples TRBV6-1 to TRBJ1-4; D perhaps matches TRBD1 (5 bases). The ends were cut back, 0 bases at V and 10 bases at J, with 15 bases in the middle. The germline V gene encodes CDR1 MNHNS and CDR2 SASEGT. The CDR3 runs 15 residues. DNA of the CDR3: TGTGCCAGCAGTGAAGCCCACGGACTGGGGGGAAAACTGTTTTTT. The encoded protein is CASSEAHGLGGKLFF.

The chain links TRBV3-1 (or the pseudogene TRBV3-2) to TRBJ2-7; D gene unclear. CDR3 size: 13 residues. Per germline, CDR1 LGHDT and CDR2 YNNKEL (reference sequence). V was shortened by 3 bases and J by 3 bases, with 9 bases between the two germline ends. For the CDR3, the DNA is TGTGCCAGCAGCCACCGACAACGCTACGAGCAGTACTTC. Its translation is CASSHRQRYEQYF.

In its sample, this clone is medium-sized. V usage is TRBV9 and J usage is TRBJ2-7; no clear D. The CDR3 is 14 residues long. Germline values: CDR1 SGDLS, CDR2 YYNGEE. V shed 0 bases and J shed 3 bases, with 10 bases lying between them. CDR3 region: CASSVDDTNYEQYF. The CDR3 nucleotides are TGTGCCAGCAGCGTAGATGACACAAACTACGAGCAGTACTTC.

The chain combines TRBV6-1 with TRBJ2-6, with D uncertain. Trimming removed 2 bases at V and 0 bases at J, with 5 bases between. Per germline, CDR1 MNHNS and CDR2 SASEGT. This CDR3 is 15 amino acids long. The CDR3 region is CASSESSSGANVLTF. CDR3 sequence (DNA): TGTGCCAGCAGTGAAAGTAGCTCTGGGGCCAACGTCCTGACTTTC.

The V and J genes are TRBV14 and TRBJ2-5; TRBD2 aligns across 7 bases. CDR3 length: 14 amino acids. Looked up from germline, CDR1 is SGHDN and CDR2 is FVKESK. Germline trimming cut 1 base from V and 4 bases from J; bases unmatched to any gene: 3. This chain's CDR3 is CASSQVWGGETQYF. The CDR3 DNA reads TGTGCCAGCAGCCAAGTATGGGGGGGAGAGACCCAGTACTTC.

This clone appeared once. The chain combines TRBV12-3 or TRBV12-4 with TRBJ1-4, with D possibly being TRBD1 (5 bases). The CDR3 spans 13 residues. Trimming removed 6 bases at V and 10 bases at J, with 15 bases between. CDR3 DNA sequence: TGTGCCAGCAGGGCGTCGGCCCAGGGAAAACTGTTTTTT. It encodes CASRASAQGKLFF.

The CDR3 region has the DNA TGTGCCAGCAGCTTTCCATATGGCTTGGAGCAGTTCTTC. Protein product: CASSFPYGLEQFF. The chain couples TRBV7-8 to TRBJ2-1; no definite D call. The CDR3 has 13 amino acids. V lost 3 bases to trimming and J lost 10 bases, with 13 bases between them. The germline V gene encodes CDR1 SGHVS and CDR2 FQNEAQ.

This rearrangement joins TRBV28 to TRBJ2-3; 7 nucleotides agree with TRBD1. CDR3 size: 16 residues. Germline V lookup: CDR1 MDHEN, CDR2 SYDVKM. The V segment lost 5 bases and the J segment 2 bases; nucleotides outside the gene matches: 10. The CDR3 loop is CASSTGTEGLTDTQYF. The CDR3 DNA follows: TGTGCCAGCAGTACAGGGACAGAAGGGCTCACAGATACGCAGTATTTT.

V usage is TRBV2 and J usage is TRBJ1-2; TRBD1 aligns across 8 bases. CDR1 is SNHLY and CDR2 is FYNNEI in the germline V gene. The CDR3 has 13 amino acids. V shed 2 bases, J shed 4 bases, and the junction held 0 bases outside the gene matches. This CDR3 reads CASSETGGYGYTF. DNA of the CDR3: TGTGCCAGCAGTGAAACAGGGGGCTATGGCTACACCTTC.

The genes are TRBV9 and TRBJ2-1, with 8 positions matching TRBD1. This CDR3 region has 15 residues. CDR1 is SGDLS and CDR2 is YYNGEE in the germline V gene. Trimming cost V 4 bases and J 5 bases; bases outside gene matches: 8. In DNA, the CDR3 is TGTGCCAGCAGCTTAGACAGGGGTGGCCACAATGAGCAGTTCTTC. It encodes CASSLDRGGHNEQFF.

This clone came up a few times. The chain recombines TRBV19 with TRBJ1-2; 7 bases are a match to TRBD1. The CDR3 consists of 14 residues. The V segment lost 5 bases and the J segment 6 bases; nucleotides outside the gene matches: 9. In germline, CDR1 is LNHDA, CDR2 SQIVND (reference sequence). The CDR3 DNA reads TGTGCCAGTAGTCTCCAGGGACAGCTAGATGGCTACACCTTC. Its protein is CASSLQGQLDGYTF.

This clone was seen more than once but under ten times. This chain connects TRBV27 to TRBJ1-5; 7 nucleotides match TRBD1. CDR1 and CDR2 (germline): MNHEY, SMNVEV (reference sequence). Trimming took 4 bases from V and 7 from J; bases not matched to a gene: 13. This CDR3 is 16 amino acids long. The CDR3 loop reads CASSSWRQGKGQPQHF. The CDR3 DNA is TGTGCCAGCAGTTCATGGAGACAGGGCAAAGGGCAGCCCCAGCATTTT.

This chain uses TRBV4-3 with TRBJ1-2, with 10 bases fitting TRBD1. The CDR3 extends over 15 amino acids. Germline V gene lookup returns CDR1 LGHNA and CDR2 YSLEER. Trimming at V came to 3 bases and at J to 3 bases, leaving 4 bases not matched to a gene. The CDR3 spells CASSHGQGVHYGYTF. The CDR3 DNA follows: TGCGCCAGCAGCCACGGACAGGGGGTTCACTATGGCTACACCTTC.

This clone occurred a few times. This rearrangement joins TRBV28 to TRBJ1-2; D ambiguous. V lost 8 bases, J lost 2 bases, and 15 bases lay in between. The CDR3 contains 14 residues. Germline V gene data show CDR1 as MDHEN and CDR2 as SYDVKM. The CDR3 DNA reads TGTGCCAGCGCCCGTGCGGGTGGAAACTATGGCTACACCTTC. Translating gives CASARAGGNYGYTF.

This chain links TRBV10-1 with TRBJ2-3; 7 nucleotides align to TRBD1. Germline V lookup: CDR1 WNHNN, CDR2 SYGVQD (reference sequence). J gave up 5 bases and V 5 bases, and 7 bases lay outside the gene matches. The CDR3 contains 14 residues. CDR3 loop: CASSPGQARDTQYF. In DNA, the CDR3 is TGCGCCAGCAGTCCTGGACAGGCCCGAGATACGCAGTATTTT.

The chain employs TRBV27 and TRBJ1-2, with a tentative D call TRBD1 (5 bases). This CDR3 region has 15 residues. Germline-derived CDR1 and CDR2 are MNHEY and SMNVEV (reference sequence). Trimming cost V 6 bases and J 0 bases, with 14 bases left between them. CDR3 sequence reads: CASSLNRKANYGYTF. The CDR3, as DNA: TGTGCCAGCAGCTTAAACAGGAAAGCTAACTATGGCTACACCTTC.

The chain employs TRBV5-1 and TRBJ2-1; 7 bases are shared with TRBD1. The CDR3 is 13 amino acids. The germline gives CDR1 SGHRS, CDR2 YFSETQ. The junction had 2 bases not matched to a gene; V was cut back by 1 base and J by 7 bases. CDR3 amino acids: CASSLTGANEQFF. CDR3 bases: TGCGCCAGCAGCTTGACAGGGGCGAATGAGCAGTTCTTC.

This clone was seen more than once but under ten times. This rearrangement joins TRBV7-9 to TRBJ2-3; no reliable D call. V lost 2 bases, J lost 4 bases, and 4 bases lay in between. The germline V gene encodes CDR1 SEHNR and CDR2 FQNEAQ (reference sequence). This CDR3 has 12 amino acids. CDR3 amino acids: CASSLLPDTQYF. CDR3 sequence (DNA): TGTGCCAGCAGCTTACTCCCAGATACGCAGTATTTT.

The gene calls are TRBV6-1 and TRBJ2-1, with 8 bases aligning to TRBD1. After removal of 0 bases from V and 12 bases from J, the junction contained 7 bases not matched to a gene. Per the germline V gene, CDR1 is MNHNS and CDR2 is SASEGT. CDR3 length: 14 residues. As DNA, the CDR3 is TGTGCCAGCAGTGAAGCCAAGGACAGGGTAGTGCAGTTCTTC. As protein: CASSEAKDRVVQFF.

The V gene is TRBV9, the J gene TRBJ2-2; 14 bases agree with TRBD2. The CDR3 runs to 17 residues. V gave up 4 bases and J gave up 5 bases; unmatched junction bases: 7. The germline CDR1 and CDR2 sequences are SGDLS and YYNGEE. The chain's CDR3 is CASSLGLAGGRTGELFF. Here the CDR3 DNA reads TGTGCCAGCAGCCTTGGACTAGCGGGGGGCCGGACCGGGGAGCTGTTTTTT.

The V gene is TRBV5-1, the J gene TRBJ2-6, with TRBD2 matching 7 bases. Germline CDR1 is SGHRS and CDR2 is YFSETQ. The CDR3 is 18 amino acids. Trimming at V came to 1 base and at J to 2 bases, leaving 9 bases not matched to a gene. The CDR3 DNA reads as TGCGCCAGCAGCTTGTCGGCGGCAGGGAGGGCTGGGGCCAACGTCCTGACTTTC. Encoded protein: CASSLSAAGRAGANVLTF.